Presented here are 9 T cell receptor beta chains from one specimen sequenced in a study of T cells of healthy individuals. From the 5' RACE reads, TCRdb called clonotypes with MiXCR, one entry per CDR3 protein. This table has around 80,000 distinct CDR3 sequences, approximately 5.4% appearing once. The origin of the receptors is a female donor in good health.

This clonotype was observed at least ten times. V and J are TRBV12-3 or TRBV12-4 and TRBJ2-1; no clear D gene. The V gene lost 3 bases and the J gene lost 3 bases, with 6 bases spanning the gap. This CDR3 region has 13 residues. CDR3 sequence (DNA): TGTGCCAGCAGTTTGAGTCGCTACAATGAGCAGTTCTTC. This codes for CASSLSRYNEQFF.

The sample holds a few counts of this clonotype. The chain combines TRBV18 with TRBJ1-2; 7 bases map to TRBD1. The CDR3 sequence is 14 residues long. Germline CDR1 reads KGHSH; CDR2 reads LQKENI. Trimming took 3 bases from V and 5 from J; bases not matched to a gene: 6. In DNA form, the CDR3 reads TGTGCCAGCTCACCCGACAGGGAGAGGTATGGCTACACCTTC. It encodes CASSPDRERYGYTF.

There are a few counts of this clonotype. The chain carries TRBV5-1 and TRBJ1-5; tentatively, D is TRBD1 (6 bases). V was trimmed by 2 bases and J by 3 bases, leaving 9 bases between them. The germline CDR1 and CDR2 sequences are SGHRS and YFSETQ. The CDR3 consists of 14 residues. This CDR3 reads CASSFPGDNQPQHF. In DNA, the CDR3 is TGCGCCAGCAGCTTCCCAGGGGACAATCAGCCCCAGCATTTT.

This clonotype has only a few counts. The rearrangement links TRBV7-8 to TRBJ1-4; D remains unclear. Looked up from germline, CDR1 is SGHVS and CDR2 is FQNEAQ. The CDR3 is made up of 12 amino acids. Between the trimmed V and J ends, which lost 8 bases and 7 bases, there was a span of 11 bases. This CDR3 reads CASGRAGEKLFF. The CDR3 nucleotides are TGTGCCAGCGGAAGGGCGGGTGAAAAACTGTTTTTT.

This clonotype occurred many times. The chain employs TRBV3-1 and TRBJ2-3; D ambiguous. Germline CDR1 and CDR2: LGHDT and YNNKEL (reference sequence). CDR3 length equals 12 residues. V lost 5 bases, J lost 4 bases, and 7 bases lay in between. CDR3 sequence reads: CASSFGPDTQYF. In DNA, the CDR3 is TGTGCCAGCAGCTTTGGTCCAGATACGCAGTATTTT.

This clonotype was recorded many times. V and J are TRBV7-9 and TRBJ2-2, with 7 bases that match TRBD1. Germline V gene sequence: CDR1 SEHNR, CDR2 FQNEAQ (reference sequence). V was clipped by 5 bases and J by 1 base; unmatched bases: 4. The CDR3 covers 15 residues. DNA of the CDR3: TGTGCCAGCAGCCCCGGGACAGTGAACACCGGGGAGCTGTTTTTT. Protein: CASSPGTVNTGELFF.

This clonotype was counted ten times or more. The rearrangement links TRBV7-9 to TRBJ2-3, with 10 bases fitting TRBD2. J gave up 2 bases and V 5 bases, and 7 bases lay outside the gene matches. This CDR3 region has 16 residues. Looked up from germline, CDR1 is SEHNR and CDR2 is FQNEAQ (reference sequence). CDR3 nucleotides: TGTGCCAGCAGCGGACGGACTAGCGGTGTCACAGATACGCAGTATTTT. This translates into CASSGRTSGVTDTQYF.

The chain combines TRBV12-3 or TRBV12-4 with TRBJ1-5; 9 bases fit TRBD1. The V and J ends lost 6 bases and 7 bases, in that order; junction bases with no gene match: 4. The CDR3 loop spans 13 amino acids. The CDR3 sequence: CASRKDRGQPQHF. The CDR3 DNA sequence: TGTGCCAGCAGGAAGGACAGGGGCCAGCCCCAGCATTTT.

The J gene is TRBJ2-1, the V gene TRBV6-5, with 10 bases aligning to TRBD2. The V segment lost 6 bases and the J segment 1 base; nucleotides outside the gene matches: 6. The CDR3 loop spans 16 amino acids. Per germline, CDR1 MNHEY and CDR2 SVGAGI. The CDR3 spells CASRASGSLSYNEQFF. Here the CDR3 DNA reads TGTGCCAGCAGGGCTAGCGGGAGTTTATCCTACAATGAGCAGTTCTTC.